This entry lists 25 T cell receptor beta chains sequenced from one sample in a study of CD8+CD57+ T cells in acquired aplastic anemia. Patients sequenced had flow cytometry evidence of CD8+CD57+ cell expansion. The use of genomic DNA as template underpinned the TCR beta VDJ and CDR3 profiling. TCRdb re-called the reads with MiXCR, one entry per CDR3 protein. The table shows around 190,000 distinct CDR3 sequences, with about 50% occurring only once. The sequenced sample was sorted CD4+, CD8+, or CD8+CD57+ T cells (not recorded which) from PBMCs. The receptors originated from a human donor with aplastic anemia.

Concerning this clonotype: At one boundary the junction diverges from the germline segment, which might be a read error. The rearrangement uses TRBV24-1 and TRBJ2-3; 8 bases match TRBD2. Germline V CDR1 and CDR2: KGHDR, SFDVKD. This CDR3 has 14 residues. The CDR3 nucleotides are TGTGCCAGCAGTTACGGGGGGGGCACAGATACGCAGTATTTT. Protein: CASSYGGGTDTQYF.

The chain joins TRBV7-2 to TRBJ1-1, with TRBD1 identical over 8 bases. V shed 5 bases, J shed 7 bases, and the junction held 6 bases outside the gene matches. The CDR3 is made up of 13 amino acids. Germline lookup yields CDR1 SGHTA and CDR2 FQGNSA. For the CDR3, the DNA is TGTGCCAGCAGCACTCGACAGGGGAATGAAGCTTTCTTT. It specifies CASSTRQGNEAFF.

CDR3 sequence reads: CASSGTDRGALHF. CDR3 sequence (DNA): TGTGCCAGCAGCGGGACGGACCGGGGAGCCCTCCACTTT. V and J are TRBV2 and TRBJ1-6, with a tentative D call TRBD1 (5 bases). Germline loops: CDR1 SNHLY, CDR2 FYNNEI. Trimming removed 6 bases from V and 14 bases from J, with 17 bases in between. CDR3 length: 13 residues.

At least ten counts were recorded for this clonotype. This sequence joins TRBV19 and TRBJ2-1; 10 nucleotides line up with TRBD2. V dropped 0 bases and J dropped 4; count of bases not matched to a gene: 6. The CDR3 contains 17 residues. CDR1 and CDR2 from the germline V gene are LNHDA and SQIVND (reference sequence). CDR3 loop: CASSIDRRTSGYNEQFF. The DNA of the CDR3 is TGTGCCAGTAGTATAGATCGGCGGACTAGCGGATACAATGAGCAGTTCTTC.

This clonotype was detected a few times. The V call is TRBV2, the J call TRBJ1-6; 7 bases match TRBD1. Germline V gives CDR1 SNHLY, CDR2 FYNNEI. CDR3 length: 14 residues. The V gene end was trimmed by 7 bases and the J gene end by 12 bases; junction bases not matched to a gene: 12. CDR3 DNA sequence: TGTGCCAGCAAGATACAACAGGGGCCGTTACCCCTCCACTTT. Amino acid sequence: CASKIQQGPLPLHF.

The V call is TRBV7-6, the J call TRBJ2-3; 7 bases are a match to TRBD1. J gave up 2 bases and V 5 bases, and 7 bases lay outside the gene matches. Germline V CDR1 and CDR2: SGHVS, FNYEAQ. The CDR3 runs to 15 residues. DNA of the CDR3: TGTGCCAGCAGCGCAACGGGACAGCCCACAGATACGCAGTATTTT. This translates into CASSATGQPTDTQYF.

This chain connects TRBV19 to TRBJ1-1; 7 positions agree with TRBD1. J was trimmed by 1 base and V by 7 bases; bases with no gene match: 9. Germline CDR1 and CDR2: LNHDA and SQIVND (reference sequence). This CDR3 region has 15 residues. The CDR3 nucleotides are TGTGCCAGTACTAGAGGACAGGCCCCGAACACTGAAGCTTTCTTT. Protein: CASTRGQAPNTEAFF.

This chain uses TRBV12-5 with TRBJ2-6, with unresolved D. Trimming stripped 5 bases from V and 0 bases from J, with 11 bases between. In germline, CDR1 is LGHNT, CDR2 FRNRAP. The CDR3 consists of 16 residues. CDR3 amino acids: CASGDAKYSGANVLTF. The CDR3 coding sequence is TGTGCTAGTGGTGACGCTAAGTACTCTGGGGCCAACGTCCTGACTTTC. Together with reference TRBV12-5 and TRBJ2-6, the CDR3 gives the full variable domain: DARVTQTPRHKVTEMGQEVTMRCQPILGHNTVFWYRQTMMQGLELLAYFRNRAPLDDSGMPKDRFSAEMPDATLATLKIQPSEPRDSAVYFCASGDAKYSGANVLTFGAGSRLTVL.

The CDR3 protein is CASSEPRAQGAALHF. CDR3 DNA: TGTGCCAGCAGTGAACCAAGGGCTCAAGGAGCAGCCCTCCACTTT. The genes are TRBV25-1 and TRBJ1-6; D is ambiguous. V gave up 2 bases and J gave up 14 bases, with 19 bases separating them. CDR1 MGHDK and CDR2 SYGVNS come from the germline V gene. The CDR3 has 15 amino acids.

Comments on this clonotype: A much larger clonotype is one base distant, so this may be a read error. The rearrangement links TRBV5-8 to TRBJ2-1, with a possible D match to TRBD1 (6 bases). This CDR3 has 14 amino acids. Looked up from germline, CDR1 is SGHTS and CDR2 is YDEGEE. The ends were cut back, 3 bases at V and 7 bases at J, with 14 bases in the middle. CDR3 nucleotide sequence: TGTGCCAGCAGCTCAGCCAGGGGTGGGAATGAGCAGTTCTTC. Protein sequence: CASSSARGGNEQFF.

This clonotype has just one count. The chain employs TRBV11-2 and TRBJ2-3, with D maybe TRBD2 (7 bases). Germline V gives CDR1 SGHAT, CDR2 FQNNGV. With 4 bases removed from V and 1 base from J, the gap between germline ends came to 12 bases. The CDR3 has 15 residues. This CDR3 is CASSSGGGRTDTQYF. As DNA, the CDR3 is TGTGCCAGCAGCTCTGGGGGGGGGCGCACAGATACGCAGTATTTT.

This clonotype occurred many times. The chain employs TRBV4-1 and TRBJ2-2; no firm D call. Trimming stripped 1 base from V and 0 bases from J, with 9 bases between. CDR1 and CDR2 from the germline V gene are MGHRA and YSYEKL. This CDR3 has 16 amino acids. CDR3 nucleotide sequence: TGCGCCAGCAGCCAAGCACTCCAAGCGAACACCGGGGAGCTGTTTTTT. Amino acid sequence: CASSQALQANTGELFF.

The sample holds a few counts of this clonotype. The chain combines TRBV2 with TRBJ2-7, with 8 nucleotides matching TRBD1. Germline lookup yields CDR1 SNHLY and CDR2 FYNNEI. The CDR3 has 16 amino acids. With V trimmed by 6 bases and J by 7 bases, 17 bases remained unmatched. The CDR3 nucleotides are TGTGCCAGCAGCCCATGGGCAGGGGGCTCCTTTGGGGAGCAGTACTTC. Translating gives CASSPWAGGSFGEQYF.

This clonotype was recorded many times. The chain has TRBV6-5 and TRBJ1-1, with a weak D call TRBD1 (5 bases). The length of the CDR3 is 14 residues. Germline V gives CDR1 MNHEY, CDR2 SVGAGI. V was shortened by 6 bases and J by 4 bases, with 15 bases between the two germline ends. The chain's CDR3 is CASRAGSAGTEAFF. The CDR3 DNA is TGTGCCAGCAGGGCAGGGAGCGCCGGCACTGAAGCTTTCTTT.

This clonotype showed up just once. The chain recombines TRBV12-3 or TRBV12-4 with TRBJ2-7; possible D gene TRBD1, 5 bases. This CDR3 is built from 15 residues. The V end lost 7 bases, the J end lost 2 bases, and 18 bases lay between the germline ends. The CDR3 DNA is TGTGCCAGCACCTCTCATGGGGCAGGTCCCTACGAGCAGTACTTC. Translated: CASTSHGAGPYEQYF.

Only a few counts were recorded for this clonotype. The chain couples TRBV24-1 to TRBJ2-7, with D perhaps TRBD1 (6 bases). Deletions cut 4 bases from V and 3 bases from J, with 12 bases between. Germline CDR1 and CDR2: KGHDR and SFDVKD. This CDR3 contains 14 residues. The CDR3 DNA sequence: TGTGCCACCAGTGACCCTCGGACAGTCTACGAGCAGTACTTC. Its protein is CATSDPRTVYEQYF.

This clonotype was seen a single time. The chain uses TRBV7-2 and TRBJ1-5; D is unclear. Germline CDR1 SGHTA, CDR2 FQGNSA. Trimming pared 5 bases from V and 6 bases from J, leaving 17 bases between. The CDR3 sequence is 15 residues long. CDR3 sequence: CASSPVMWEGQPQHF. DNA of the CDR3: TGTGCCAGCAGCCCAGTGATGTGGGAAGGTCAGCCCCAGCATTTT.

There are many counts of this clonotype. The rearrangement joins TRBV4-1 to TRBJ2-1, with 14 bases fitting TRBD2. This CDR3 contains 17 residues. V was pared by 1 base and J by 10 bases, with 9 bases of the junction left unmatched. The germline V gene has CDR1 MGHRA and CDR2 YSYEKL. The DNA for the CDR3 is TGCGCCAGCAGCCAAGGACAGCCGGGACTAGCGGGGGAAGAGCAGTTCTTC. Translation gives CASSQGQPGLAGEEQFF.

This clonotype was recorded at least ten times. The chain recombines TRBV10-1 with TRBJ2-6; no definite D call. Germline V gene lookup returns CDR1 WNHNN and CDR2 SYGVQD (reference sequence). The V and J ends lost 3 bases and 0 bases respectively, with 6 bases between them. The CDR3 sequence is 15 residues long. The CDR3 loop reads CASSDSASGANVLTF. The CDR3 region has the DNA TGCGCCAGCAGTGACAGCGCCTCTGGGGCCAACGTCCTGACTTTC.

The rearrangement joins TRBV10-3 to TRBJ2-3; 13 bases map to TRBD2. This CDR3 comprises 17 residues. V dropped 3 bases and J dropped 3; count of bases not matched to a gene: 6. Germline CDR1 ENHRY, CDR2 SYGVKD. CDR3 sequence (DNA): TGTGCCATCAGTGAAGTACTAGCGGGGGGGCCAACAGATACGCAGTATTTT. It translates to CAISEVLAGGPTDTQYF.

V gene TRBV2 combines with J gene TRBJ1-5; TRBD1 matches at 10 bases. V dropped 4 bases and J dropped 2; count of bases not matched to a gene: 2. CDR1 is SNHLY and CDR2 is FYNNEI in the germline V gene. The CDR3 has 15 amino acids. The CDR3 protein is CASSGQGAGNQPQHF. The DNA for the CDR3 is TGTGCCAGCAGTGGACAGGGGGCCGGCAATCAGCCCCAGCATTTT.

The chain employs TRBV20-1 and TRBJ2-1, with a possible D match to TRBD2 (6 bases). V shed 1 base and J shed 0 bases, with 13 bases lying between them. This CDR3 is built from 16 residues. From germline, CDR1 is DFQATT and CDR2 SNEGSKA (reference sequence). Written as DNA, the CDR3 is TGCAGTGCTAGAGGGTCTAGCGCCTCCTCCTACAATGAGCAGTTCTTC. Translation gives CSARGSSASSYNEQFF.

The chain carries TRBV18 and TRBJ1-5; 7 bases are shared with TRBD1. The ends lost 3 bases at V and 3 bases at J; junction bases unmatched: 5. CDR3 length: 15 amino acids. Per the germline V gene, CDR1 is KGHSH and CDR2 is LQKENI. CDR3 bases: TGTGCCAGCTCACCCCGACAGGGCGACAATCAGCCCCAGCATTTT. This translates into CASSPRQGDNQPQHF.

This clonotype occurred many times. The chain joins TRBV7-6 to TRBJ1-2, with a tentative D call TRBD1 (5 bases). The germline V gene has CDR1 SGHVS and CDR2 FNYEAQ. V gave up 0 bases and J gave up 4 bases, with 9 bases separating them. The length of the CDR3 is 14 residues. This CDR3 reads CASSLAHRSYGYTF. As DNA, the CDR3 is TGTGCCAGCAGCTTAGCGCACAGGTCCTATGGCTACACCTTC.

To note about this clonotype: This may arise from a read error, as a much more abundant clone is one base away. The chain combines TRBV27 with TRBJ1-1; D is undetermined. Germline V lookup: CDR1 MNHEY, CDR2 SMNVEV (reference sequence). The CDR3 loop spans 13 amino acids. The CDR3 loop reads CASSFPPHTEASF. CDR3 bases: TGTGCCAGCAGTTTTCCACCCCACACTGAAGCTTCCTTT.